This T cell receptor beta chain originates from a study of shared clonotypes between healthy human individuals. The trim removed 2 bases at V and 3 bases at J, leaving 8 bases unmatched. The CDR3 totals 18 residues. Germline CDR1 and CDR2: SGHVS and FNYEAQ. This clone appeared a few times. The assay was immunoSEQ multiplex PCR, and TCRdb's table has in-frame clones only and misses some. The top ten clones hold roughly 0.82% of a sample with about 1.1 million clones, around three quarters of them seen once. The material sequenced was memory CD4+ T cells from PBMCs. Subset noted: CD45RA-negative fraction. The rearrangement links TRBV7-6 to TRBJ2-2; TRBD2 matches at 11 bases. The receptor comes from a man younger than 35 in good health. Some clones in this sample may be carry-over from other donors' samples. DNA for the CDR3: TGTGCCAGCAGCTTAACCCAGACTAGCGGGATGGACACCGGGGAGCTGTTTTTT. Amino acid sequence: CASSLTQTSGMDTGELFF.